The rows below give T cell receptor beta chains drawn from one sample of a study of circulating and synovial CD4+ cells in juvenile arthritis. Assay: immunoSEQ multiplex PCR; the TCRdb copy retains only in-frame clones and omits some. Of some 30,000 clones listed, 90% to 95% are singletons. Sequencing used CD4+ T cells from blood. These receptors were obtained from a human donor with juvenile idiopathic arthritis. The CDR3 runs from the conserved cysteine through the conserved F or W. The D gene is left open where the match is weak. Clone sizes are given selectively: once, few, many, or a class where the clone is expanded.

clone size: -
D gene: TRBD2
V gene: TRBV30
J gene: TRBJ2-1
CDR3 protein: CAWRGTSGSREQFF
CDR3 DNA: TGTGCCTGGAGAGGGACTAGCGGGAGCCGTGAGCAGTTCTTC

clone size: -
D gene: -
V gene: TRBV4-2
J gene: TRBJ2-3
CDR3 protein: CASSQDARGTDTQYF
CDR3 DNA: TGTGCCAGCAGCCAAGATGCAAGGGGAACAGATACGCAGTATTTT

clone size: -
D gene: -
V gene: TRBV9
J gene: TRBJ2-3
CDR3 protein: CASSEQGFTDTQYF
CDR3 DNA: TGTGCCAGCAGCGAACAGGGATTCACAGATACGCAGTATTTT

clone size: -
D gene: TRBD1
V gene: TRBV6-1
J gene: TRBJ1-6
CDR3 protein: CASQIGTANSPLHF
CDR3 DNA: TGTGCCAGCCAGATTGGGACAGCCAATTCACCCCTCCACTTT

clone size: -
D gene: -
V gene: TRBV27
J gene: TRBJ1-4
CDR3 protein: CASSWFAEKLFF
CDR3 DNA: TGTGCCAGCAGTTGGTTCGCGGAAAAACTGTTTTTT

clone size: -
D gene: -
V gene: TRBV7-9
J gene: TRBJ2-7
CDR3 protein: CASSLLGGDTYEQYF
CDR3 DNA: TGTGCCAGCAGCTTACTAGGGGGAGATACCTACGAGCAGTACTTC

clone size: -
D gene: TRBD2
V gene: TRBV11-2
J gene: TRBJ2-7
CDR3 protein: CASRVAGGSYEQYF
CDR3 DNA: TGTGCCAGCAGGGTAGCGGGAGGGTCCTACGAGCAGTACTTC

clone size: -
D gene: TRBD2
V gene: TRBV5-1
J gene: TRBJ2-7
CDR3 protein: CASSPEGGRAYPYEQYF
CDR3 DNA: TGCGCCAGCAGCCCCGAGGGCGGGAGGGCTTATCCTTACGAGCAGTACTTC

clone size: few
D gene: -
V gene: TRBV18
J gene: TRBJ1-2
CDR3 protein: CASSPTRSIYGYTF
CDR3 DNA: TGTGCCAGCTCACCAACGAGGTCTATTTACGGCTACACCTTC

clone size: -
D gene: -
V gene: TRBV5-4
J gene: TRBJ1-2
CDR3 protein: CASSSTANYGYTF
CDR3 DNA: TGTGCCAGCAGCTCGACAGCTAACTATGGCTACACCTTC

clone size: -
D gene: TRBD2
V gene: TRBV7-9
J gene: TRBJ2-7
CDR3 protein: CASSPVAGRLEQYF
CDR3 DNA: TGTGCCAGCAGCCCGGTAGCGGGACGCTTGGAGCAGTACTTC

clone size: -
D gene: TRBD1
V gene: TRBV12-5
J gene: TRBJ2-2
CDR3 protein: CASGSGTGSTGELFF
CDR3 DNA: TGTGCTAGTGGTTCGGGGACAGGGTCCACCGGGGAGCTGTTTTTT

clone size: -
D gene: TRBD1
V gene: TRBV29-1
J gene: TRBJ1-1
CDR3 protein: CSVRGTGGTEAFF
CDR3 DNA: TGCAGCGTGAGGGGGACAGGTGGGACTGAAGCTTTCTTT

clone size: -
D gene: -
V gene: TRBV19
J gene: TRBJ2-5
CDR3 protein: CASTGAYETQYF
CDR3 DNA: TGTGCCAGTACTGGGGCTTACGAGACCCAGTACTTC

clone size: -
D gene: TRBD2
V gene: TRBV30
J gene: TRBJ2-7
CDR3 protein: CAWTTSGNVKQYF
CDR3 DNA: TGTGCCTGGACGACTAGCGGGAACGTAAAGCAGTACTTC

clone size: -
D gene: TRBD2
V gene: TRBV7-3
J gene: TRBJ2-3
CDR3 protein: CASSIGLAQDTQYF
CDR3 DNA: TGTGCCAGCAGCATCGGACTAGCGCAAGATACGCAGTATTTT

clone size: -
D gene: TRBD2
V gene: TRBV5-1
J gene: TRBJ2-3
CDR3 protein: CASSSRAGGGTPQYF
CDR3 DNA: TGCGCCAGCAGCTCACGGGCGGGAGGTGGGACTCCGCAGTATTTT

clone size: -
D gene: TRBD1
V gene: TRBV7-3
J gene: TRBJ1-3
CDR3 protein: CASSSNRGSGNTIYF
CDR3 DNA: TGTGCCAGCAGCTCGAACAGGGGAAGCGGAAACACCATATATTTT

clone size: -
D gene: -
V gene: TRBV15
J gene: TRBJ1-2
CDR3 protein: CATSRQGLRFDGYTF
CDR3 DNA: TGTGCCACCAGCAGACAGGGTCTTCGGTTCGATGGCTACACCTTC

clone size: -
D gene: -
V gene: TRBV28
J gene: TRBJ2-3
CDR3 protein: CASSPGSTGTDTQYF
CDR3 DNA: TGTGCCAGCAGCCCCGGATCGACAGGAACAGATACGCAGTATTTT

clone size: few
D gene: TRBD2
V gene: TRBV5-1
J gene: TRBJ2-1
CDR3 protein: CASSSPGLAVNEQFF
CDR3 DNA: TGCGCCAGCAGCTCGCCCGGACTAGCGGTGAATGAGCAGTTCTTC

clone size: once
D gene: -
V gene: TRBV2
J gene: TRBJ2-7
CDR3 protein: CASSEALTGNHEQYF
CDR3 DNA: TGTGCCAGCAGTGAAGCGCTTACGGGAAACCACGAGCAGTACTTC

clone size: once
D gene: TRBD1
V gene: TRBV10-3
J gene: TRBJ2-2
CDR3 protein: CASKPSGTANTGELFF
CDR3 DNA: TGTGCCAGCAAGCCTTCCGGGACAGCCAACACCGGGGAGCTGTTTTTT

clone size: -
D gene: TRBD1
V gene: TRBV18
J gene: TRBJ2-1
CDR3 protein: CASSPRGQGAYNEQFF
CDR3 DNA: TGTGCCAGCTCACCGCGGGGACAGGGGGCTTACAATGAGCAGTTCTTC

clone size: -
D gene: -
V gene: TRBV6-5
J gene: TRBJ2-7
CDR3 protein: CASKLAGLSSYEQYF
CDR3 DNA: TGTGCCAGCAAGCTTGCGGGCCTTAGCTCCTACGAGCAGTACTTC

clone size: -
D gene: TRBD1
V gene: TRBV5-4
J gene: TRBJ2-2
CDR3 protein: CASSEGQTTGELFF
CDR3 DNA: TGTGCCAGCAGCGAGGGACAGACGACCGGGGAGCTGTTTTTT

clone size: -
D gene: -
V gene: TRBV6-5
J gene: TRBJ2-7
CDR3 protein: CASRERGSRLLDF
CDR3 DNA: TGTGCCAGCAGGGAAAGGGGCTCGCGGCTCCTGGACTTC

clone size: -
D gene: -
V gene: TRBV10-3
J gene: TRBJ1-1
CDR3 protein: CAIRGGNTEAFF
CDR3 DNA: TGTGCCATCAGAGGGGGAAACACTGAAGCTTTCTTT

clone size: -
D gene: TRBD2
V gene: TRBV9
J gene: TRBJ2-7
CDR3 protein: CASSVGSAGTPYEQYF
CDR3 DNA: TGTGCCAGCAGCGTAGGGTCAGCGGGAACCCCCTACGAGCAGTACTTC

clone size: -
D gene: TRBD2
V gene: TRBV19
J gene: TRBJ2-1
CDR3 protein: CASSLFSGRVHNEQFF
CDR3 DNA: TGTGCCAGTAGTTTGTTTAGCGGGAGAGTTCACAATGAGCAGTTCTTC

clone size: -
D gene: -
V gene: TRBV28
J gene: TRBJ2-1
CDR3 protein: CASRTELAPSSYNEQFF
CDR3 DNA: TGTGCCAGCAGAACTGAACTAGCTCCGAGCTCCTACAATGAGCAGTTCTTC

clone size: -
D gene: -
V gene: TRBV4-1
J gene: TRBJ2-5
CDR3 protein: CASSQVPGLRGTQYF
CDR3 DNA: TGCGCCAGCAGCCAAGTTCCGGGTCTGCGGGGGACCCAGTACTTC

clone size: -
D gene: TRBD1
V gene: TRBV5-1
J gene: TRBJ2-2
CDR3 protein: CASSRQGRYTGELFF
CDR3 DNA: TGCGCCAGCAGCCGACAGGGGCGGTATACCGGGGAGCTGTTTTTT

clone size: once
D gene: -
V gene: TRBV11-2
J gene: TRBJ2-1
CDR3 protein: CASSFERDNEQFF
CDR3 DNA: TGTGCCAGCAGCTTCGAACGGGACAATGAGCAGTTCTTC

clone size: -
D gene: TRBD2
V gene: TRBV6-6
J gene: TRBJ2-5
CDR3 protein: CASTKLAGGRETQYF
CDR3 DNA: TGTGCCAGCACTAAACTAGCGGGGGGCCGAGAGACCCAGTACTTC

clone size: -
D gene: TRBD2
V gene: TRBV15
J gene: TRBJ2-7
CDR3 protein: CATSRDGTSGLSYEQYF
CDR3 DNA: TGTGCCACCAGCAGAGATGGGACTAGCGGCCTCTCCTACGAGCAGTACTTC

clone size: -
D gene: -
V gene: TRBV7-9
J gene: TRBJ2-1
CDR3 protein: CASSYLSAHEQFF
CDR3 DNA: TGTGCCAGCAGCTACCTTAGCGCCCATGAGCAGTTCTTC

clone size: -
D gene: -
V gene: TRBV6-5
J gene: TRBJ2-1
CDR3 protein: CASRRGDYNEQFF
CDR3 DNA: TGTGCCAGCCGACGGGGAGATTACAATGAGCAGTTCTTC

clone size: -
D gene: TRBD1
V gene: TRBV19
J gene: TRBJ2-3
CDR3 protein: CASTTKSGTGVYF
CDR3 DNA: TGTGCCAGTACCACTAAATCCGGGACAGGGGTGTATTTT

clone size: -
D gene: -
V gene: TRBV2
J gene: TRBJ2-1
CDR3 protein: CACRTGSSYNEQFF
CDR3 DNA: TGTGCCTGTCGGACGGGGAGCTCCTACAATGAGCAGTTCTTC

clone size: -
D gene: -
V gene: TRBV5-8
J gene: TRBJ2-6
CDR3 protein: CASSETVSGANVLTF
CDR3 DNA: TGTGCCAGCAGCGAGACAGTCTCTGGGGCCAACGTCCTGACTTTC

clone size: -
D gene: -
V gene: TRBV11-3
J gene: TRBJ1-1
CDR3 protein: CASSPSGKRAEAFF
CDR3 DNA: TGTGCCAGCAGCCCTTCAGGGAAGCGGGCTGAAGCTTTCTTT

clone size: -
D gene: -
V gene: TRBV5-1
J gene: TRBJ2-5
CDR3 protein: CASSLREYQETQYF
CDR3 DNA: TGCGCCAGCAGCCTTCGTGAGTACCAAGAGACCCAGTACTTC

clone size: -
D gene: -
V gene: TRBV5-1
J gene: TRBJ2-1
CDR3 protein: CASSFTFPPYNEQFF
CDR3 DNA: TGCGCCAGCAGCTTTACTTTCCCTCCTTACAATGAGCAGTTCTTC

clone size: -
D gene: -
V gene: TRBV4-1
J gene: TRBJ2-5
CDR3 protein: CASSQEGRGKPETQYF
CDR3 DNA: TGCGCCAGCAGCCAAGAGGGTCGGGGGAAGCCTGAGACCCAGTACTTC

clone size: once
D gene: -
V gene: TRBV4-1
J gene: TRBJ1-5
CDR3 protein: CASSQQSYSNQPQHF
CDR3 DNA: TGCGCCAGCAGCCAACAGTCATATAGCAATCAGCCCCAGCATTTT

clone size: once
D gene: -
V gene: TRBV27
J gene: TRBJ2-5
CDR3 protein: CASSLGTAGLQETQYF
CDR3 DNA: TGTGCCAGCAGTTTAGGGACAGCTGGACTACAAGAGACCCAGTACTTC

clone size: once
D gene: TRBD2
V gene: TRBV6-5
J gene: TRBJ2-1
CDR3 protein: CASSYTSGGSYNEQFF
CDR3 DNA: TGTGCCAGCAGTTACACGAGCGGGGGCTCCTACAATGAGCAGTTCTTC